This entry lists 10 T cell receptor beta chains sequenced from one sample in a study of T cell clones after liver transplantation. The method was immunoSEQ multiplex PCR; TCRdb's version includes in-frame clones alone and lacks a portion of them. The sample has about 9,200 clones; around 73% are singletons. The input for sequencing was CD8+ T cells from blood, taken at the 22-month timepoint. These receptors all stem from a human patient who received a liver transplant. Some T cells may possibly be graft donor cells.

The chain recombines TRBV27 with TRBJ1-5, with D possibly matching TRBD1 (5 bases). The CDR3 sequence is 15 residues long. CDR1 and CDR2 from the germline V gene are MNHEY and SMNVEV (reference sequence). Between the trimmed V and J ends, which lost 4 bases and 3 bases, there was a span of 13 bases. The CDR3 region has the DNA TGTGCCAGCAGTTATGAGGGGATTCCCAATCAGCCCCAGCATTTT. Amino acids: CASSYEGIPNQPQHF.

V gene TRBV13 combines with J gene TRBJ1-4, with TRBD1 matching over 9 bases. CDR3 length equals 11 residues. V lost 3 bases and J lost 13; bases outside the gene matches: 0. Germline CDR1 PRHDT, CDR2 FYEKMQ (reference sequence). Here the CDR3 DNA reads TGTGCCAGCAGCTTGGGACAGGGACTGTTTTTT. It specifies CASSLGQGLFF.

The chain employs TRBV28 and TRBJ1-2, with 10 nucleotides matching TRBD1. Germline V gene sequence: CDR1 MDHEN, CDR2 SYDVKM. After removal of 5 bases from V and 4 bases from J, the junction contained 7 bases not matched to a gene. This CDR3 is built from 15 residues. The CDR3 sequence is CASSPRTGGTYGYTF. The CDR3 bases are TGTGCCAGCAGTCCCCGGACAGGGGGTACCTATGGCTACACCTTC.

V gene TRBV4-1 combines with J gene TRBJ1-1; a weak D match, TRBD1 (5 bases). This CDR3 has 16 residues. Trimming shortened V by 1 base and J by 3 bases, and 15 bases separated the two germline ends. Germline V lookup: CDR1 MGHRA, CDR2 YSYEKL. This CDR3 is CASSQVHDSEDTEAFF. The DNA of the CDR3 is TGCGCCAGCAGCCAAGTTCATGACAGTGAGGACACTGAAGCTTTCTTT.

On this clone itself: The sample contains more than one DNA sequence encoding this CDR3. The chain has TRBV9 and TRBJ2-3; 10 bases align to TRBD1. The V gene end was trimmed by 10 bases and the J gene end by 0 bases; junction bases not matched to a gene: 20. The germline V gene encodes CDR1 SGDLS and CDR2 YYNGEE. The length of the CDR3 is 19 residues. The CDR3 reads CARRDGGRTGGPSTDTQYF. CDR3 DNA sequence: TGTGCCCGCCGCGACGGGGGGAGGACAGGGGGACCTAGCACAGATACGCAGTATTTT.

The chain links TRBV6-1 to TRBJ2-5; D is perhaps TRBD2 (6 bases). Trimming took off 3 bases at V and 1 base at J, with 12 bases between the two ends. CDR1 and CDR2 (germline): MNHNS, SASEGT. CDR3 length equals 15 residues. The CDR3 is CASSESTRSQETQYF. CDR3 sequence (DNA): TGTGCCAGCAGTGAGTCGACTAGAAGCCAAGAGACCCAGTACTTC.

This chain joins TRBV2 and TRBJ1-5; tentatively, D is TRBD1 (6 bases). CDR1 and CDR2 (germline): SNHLY, FYNNEI. V lost 7 bases and J 9 bases, leaving 22 bases between the germline ends. The CDR3 consists of 15 residues. CDR3 residues: CASTLGGGRFSPQHF. The CDR3 DNA reads TGTGCCAGCACCCTCGGGGGGGGCCGATTTTCGCCCCAGCATTTT.

This chain joins TRBV2 and TRBJ2-5, with a weak D call TRBD2 (6 bases). Trimming left V 7 bases short and J 7 bases short, with 13 bases between. Germline CDR1 SNHLY, CDR2 FYNNEI. CDR3 length: 12 residues. This chain's CDR3 is CASIHAEGTQYF. The CDR3 region has the DNA TGTGCCAGCATCCACGCGGAGGGGACCCAGTACTTC.

The V gene is TRBV30, the J gene TRBJ1-6; possible D gene TRBD1, 6 bases. The germline V and J ends were trimmed by 2 bases and 8 bases, with 10 bases remaining between them. Germline CDR1 and CDR2: GTSNPN and SVGIG (reference sequence). The CDR3 consists of 13 residues. CDR3 coding DNA: TGTGCCTGGAGTAAGGACAGCTATTCACCCCTCCACTTT. Its translation is CAWSKDSYSPLHF. Together with reference TRBV30 and TRBJ1-6, the CDR3 gives the full variable domain: SQTIHQWPATLVQPVGSPLSLECTVEGTSNPNLYWYRQAAGRGLQLLFYSVGIGQISSEVPQNLSASRPQDRQFILSSKKLLLSDSGFYLCAWSKDSYSPLHFGNGTRLTVT.

V is TRBV4-1 and J is TRBJ1-4, with unresolved D. The germline gives CDR1 MGHRA, CDR2 YSYEKL. The V and J ends lost 4 bases and 5 bases respectively, with 14 bases between them. The CDR3 runs 15 residues. CDR3 bases: TGCGCCAGCAGCCTCTACGCGGCATTAAATGAAAAACTGTTTTTT. Amino acid sequence: CASSLYAALNEKLFF.